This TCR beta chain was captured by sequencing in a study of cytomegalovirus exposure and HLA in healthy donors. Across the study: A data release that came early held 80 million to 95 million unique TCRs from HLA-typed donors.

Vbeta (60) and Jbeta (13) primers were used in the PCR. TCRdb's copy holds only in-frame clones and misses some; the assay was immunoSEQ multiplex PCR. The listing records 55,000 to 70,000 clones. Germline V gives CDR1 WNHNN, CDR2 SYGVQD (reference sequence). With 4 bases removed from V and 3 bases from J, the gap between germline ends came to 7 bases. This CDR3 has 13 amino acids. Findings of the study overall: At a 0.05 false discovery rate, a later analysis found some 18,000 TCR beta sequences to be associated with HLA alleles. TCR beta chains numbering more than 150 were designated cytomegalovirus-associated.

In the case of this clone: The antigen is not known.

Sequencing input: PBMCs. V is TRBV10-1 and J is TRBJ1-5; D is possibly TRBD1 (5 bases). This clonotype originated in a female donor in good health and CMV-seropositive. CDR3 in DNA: TGCGCCAGCAGTGGACAGATCAATCAGCCCCAGCATTTT. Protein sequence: CASSGQINQPQHF.